This note documents a single TCR beta chain sequence. The same CDR3 is also encoded by other DNA sequences in this sample. Splitting of each subset's genomic DNA was done evenly across several immunoSEQ plates. Data came from immunoSEQ multiplex PCR; TCRdb stores just in-frame clones and leaves some out. The sample includes about 2.3 million clones, around 93% of them seen just once. This entry comes from a study of shared clonotypes between healthy human individuals. The source of this sequence is a man aged 18 to 30 in good health. Some clones in this sample may be carry-over from other donors' samples. Sequencing was carried out using naive CD4+ T cells from PBMCs. Subset here: CD45RA+ positively selected.

In DNA form, the CDR3 reads TGTGCCAGCAGTTACTCAGTCGGAAATCAGCCCCAGCATTTT. This translates into CASSYSVGNQPQHF. The genes are TRBV6-5 and TRBJ1-5; D is undetermined. This CDR3 has 14 amino acids. V was pared by 0 bases and J by 4 bases, with 7 bases between. Germline V gene lookup returns CDR1 MNHEY and CDR2 SVGAGI.